Each of the 18 T cell receptor beta chains below was sequenced from the same sample in a study of blood T cell repertoires in COVID-19. Clones were read by immunoSEQ multiplex PCR, and TCRdb kept only the in-frame ones, dropping some. Here the sample spans approximately 360,000 clones, around 86% being singletons. The specimen sequenced was PBMCs or T cells enriched from blood (not recorded which). The receptors originated from a woman in her forties or fifties who had recovered from COVID-19.

The chain has TRBV5-1 and TRBJ1-2, with a tentative D call TRBD1 (6 bases). Germline CDR1 reads SGHRS; CDR2 reads YFSETQ. Trimming removed 2 bases from V and 1 base from J, with 12 bases in between. CDR3 length: 15 amino acids. The DNA for the CDR3 is TGCGCCAGCAGCTTTCGGGACACTTTTAACTATGGCTACACCTTC. Translation gives CASSFRDTFNYGYTF.

The genes are TRBV19 and TRBJ1-5, with a tentative D call TRBD1 (5 bases). CDR3 length equals 13 residues. Per the germline V gene, CDR1 is LNHDA and CDR2 is SQIVND (reference sequence). Trimming took off 9 bases at V and 7 bases at J, with 16 bases between the two ends. The CDR3 nucleotides are TGTGCCAGCCTAGGGAGGGGTGGACAGCCCCAGCATTTT. Translating it yields CASLGRGGQPQHF.

This clone has a single count. The chain couples TRBV2 to TRBJ1-5, with 7 positions matching TRBD1. The V and J ends lost 6 bases and 0 bases, in that order; junction bases with no gene match: 14. The length of the CDR3 is 18 residues. Germline V gene lookup returns CDR1 SNHLY and CDR2 FYNNEI. The CDR3 DNA reads TGTGCCAGCAGCATACACGACAGGGTGTATAGTAGCAATCAGCCCCAGCATTTT. Translated: CASSIHDRVYSSNQPQHF.

V and J are TRBV4-1 and TRBJ1-4; D may be TRBD1 (5 bases). The CDR3 runs to 15 residues. V lost 3 bases to trimming and J lost 0 bases, with 8 bases between them. Germline CDR1 and CDR2: MGHRA and YSYEKL. The CDR3 sequence: CASSQQGATNEKLFF. The CDR3 DNA reads as TGCGCCAGCAGCCAGCAGGGTGCAACTAATGAAAAACTGTTTTTT.

The genes are TRBV7-2 and TRBJ1-1; no firm D call. The ends were cut back, 5 bases at V and 0 bases at J, with 10 bases in the middle. CDR3 length: 14 residues. Germline V gives CDR1 SGHTA, CDR2 FQGNSA. This chain's CDR3 is CASSLLGVNTEAFF. The CDR3 DNA reads as TGTGCCAGCAGCCTTCTAGGTGTGAACACTGAAGCTTTCTTT.

This clone has a handful of counts. The rearrangement links TRBV7-9 to TRBJ1-6, with 7 nucleotides matching TRBD1. The junction had 8 bases not matched to a gene; V was cut back by 7 bases and J by 5 bases. CDR3 length: 15 amino acids. Germline loops: CDR1 SEHNR, CDR2 FQNEAQ (reference sequence). The CDR3 loop reads CASTVGTAHNSPLHF. For the CDR3, the DNA is TGTGCCAGCACCGTGGGGACAGCCCATAATTCACCCCTCCACTTT.

This rearrangement joins TRBV3-1 (or the pseudogene TRBV3-2) to TRBJ1-2; 10 bases are a match to TRBD1. Trimming removed 3 bases from V and 9 bases from J; junction bases left unmatched: 7. This CDR3 contains 14 residues. The germline CDR1 and CDR2 sequences are LGHDT and YNNKEL (reference sequence). This CDR3 reads CASSQTTGGFSYTF. CDR3 in DNA: TGTGCCAGCAGCCAGACGACAGGGGGCTTCAGCTACACCTTC.

The chain has TRBV5-1 and TRBJ1-2; 10 bases fit TRBD1. This CDR3 contains 14 residues. Trimming took 4 bases from V and 4 from J; bases not matched to a gene: 4. In germline, CDR1 is SGHRS, CDR2 YFSETQ. CDR3 nucleotides: TGCGCCAGCAGCGCCGGACAGGGGGGCTATGGCTACACCTTC. Translated, it gives CASSAGQGGYGYTF. The full variable domain, in which reference TRBV5-1 and TRBJ1-2 provide the parts outside the CDR3, is KAGVTQTPRYLIKTRGQQVTLSCSPISGHRSVSWYQQTPGQGLQFLFEYFSETQRNKGNFPGRFSGRQFSNSRSEMNVSTLELGDSALYLCASSAGQGGYGYTFGSGTRLTVV.

The chain uses TRBV27 and TRBJ2-7; D possibly corresponds to TRBD1 (6 bases). This CDR3 spans 15 amino acids. The V gene lost 2 bases and the J gene lost 5 bases, with 16 bases spanning the gap. CDR1 is MNHEY and CDR2 is SMNVEV in the germline V gene (reference sequence). The CDR3 DNA sequence: TGTGCCAGCAGTTTACTATCCAGGGGCGGTAACGAGCAGTACTTC. It translates to CASSLLSRGGNEQYF.

The chain recombines TRBV6-5 with TRBJ1-2, with TRBD1 matching over 8 bases. In germline, CDR1 is MNHEY, CDR2 SVGAGI. This CDR3 is built from 14 residues. With V trimmed by 8 bases and J by 0 bases, 5 bases remained unmatched. In nucleotides, the CDR3 is TGTGCCAGCCGGCAGGGGGCTACTAACTATGGCTACACCTTC. Protein product: CASRQGATNYGYTF.

The chain is built from TRBV28 and TRBJ1-2; 8 positions agree with TRBD1. With V trimmed by 6 bases and J by 4 bases, 7 bases remained unmatched. The CDR3 sequence is 14 residues long. Per germline, CDR1 MDHEN and CDR2 SYDVKM. This CDR3 is CASRPSDRGYGYTF. The CDR3 nucleotides read TGTGCCAGCAGGCCCTCTGACAGGGGCTATGGCTACACCTTC.

CDR3 protein: CSARTGTGGNTIYF. CDR3 nucleotide sequence: TGCAGCGCCCGAACCGGGACAGGGGGAAACACCATATATTTT. The gene calls are TRBV29-1 and TRBJ1-3; 9 bases match TRBD1. The V and J ends lost 7 bases and 4 bases, in that order; junction bases with no gene match: 8. The germline CDR1 and CDR2 sequences are SQVTM and ANQGSEA. The CDR3 has 14 amino acids.

The chain joins TRBV19 to TRBJ1-2; TRBD1 matches at 7 bases. The CDR3 has 15 residues. Germline CDR1 is LNHDA and CDR2 is SQIVND (reference sequence). With 6 bases clipped from V and 12 bases from J, the junction kept 19 bases outside the gene matches. CDR3 DNA sequence: TGTGCCAGTAGCCATCAGCCAGGGACAGTCCAAGGTAACACCTTC. Its protein product is CASSHQPGTVQGNTF. Combining the CDR3 with reference TRBV19 and TRBJ1-2 gives the whole variable domain DGGITQSPKYLFRKEGQNVTLSCEQNLNHDAMYWYRQDPGQGLRLIYYSQIVNDFQKGDIAEGYSVSREKKESFPLTVTSAQKNPTAFYLCASSHQPGTVQGNTFGSGTRLTVV.

This chain uses TRBV19 with TRBJ2-1; D ambiguous. Germline V gene data show CDR1 as LNHDA and CDR2 as SQIVND (reference sequence). Trimming removed 7 bases at V and 6 bases at J, with 10 bases between. This CDR3 is built from 12 residues. The CDR3 sequence is CASKIGVNEQFF. CDR3 coding DNA: TGTGCCAGTAAAATAGGAGTCAATGAGCAGTTCTTC.

The V gene is TRBV30, the J gene TRBJ2-2; 7 nucleotides line up with TRBD1. This CDR3 is built from 13 residues. Trimming took 0 bases from V and 5 from J; bases not matched to a gene: 0. The germline V gene has CDR1 GTSNPN and CDR2 SVGIG (reference sequence). Here the CDR3 reads CAWSVQGTGELFF. In nucleotides, the CDR3 is TGTGCCTGGAGTGTACAGGGGACCGGGGAGCTGTTTTTT.

The chain employs TRBV2 and TRBJ2-7; tentative D call: TRBD1 (5 bases). V dropped 6 bases and J dropped 2 bases, with 14 bases sitting between them. The CDR3 is made up of 14 amino acids. Germline V lookup: CDR1 SNHLY, CDR2 FYNNEI. The CDR3 region is CASRGGRVTYEQYF. CDR3 in DNA: TGTGCCAGCAGAGGCGGCAGGGTAACCTACGAGCAGTACTTC.

This clone was detected only once. The V gene is TRBV7-2, the J gene TRBJ1-6; 12 positions agree with TRBD1. With V trimmed by 1 base and J by 9 bases, 7 bases remained unmatched. The CDR3 is 17 amino acids. Germline V lookup: CDR1 SGHTA, CDR2 FQGNSA. The CDR3 DNA is TGTGCCAGCAGCTTAGTAGGAAGGGACAGGGGGCCTTCACCCCTCCACTTT. Translation: CASSLVGRDRGPSPLHF.

The chain carries TRBV12-3 or TRBV12-4 and TRBJ1-2; D is perhaps TRBD1 (5 bases). V shed 1 base and J shed 8 bases, with 11 bases lying between them. The CDR3 is 13 amino acids. This CDR3 is CASSLGQGAGYTF. In nucleotides, the CDR3 is TGTGCCAGCAGTTTAGGACAAGGGGCCGGCTACACCTTC.